Reported below is one TCR beta chain. The entry originates in a study of T cells in Graves' hyperthyroidism and ophthalmopathy. Germline V CDR1 and CDR2: KGHDR, SFDVKD. The CDR3 covers 14 residues. Between the trimmed V and J ends, which lost 6 bases and 7 bases, there was a span of 15 bases. TCR beta CDR3 regions were amplified from RNA. The study used the HTBI primer set for a first-round RT-PCR of the TCR CDR3. TCRdb re-called the multiplex PCR reads with MiXCR, one entry per CDR3 protein. The table includes approximately 700,000 distinct CDR3 sequences, 40% to 55% detected once. The TCR originated in an adult man with Graves' disease, either hyperthyroidism or ophthalmopathy (not recorded which). Sequencing was performed on peripheral blood or thyroid tissue (not recorded which). The V gene is TRBV24-1, the J gene TRBJ1-5; the D gene is possibly TRBD1 (6 bases). The CDR3 sequence is CATSSGAAGQPQHF. CDR3 sequence (DNA): TGTGCCACCAGTTCAGGGGCGGCGGGCCAGCCCCAGCATTTT.